Following are 16 T cell receptor beta chains from one sample sequenced in a study of T cells after yellow fever vaccination. TCRdb processed the 5' RACE reads anew with MiXCR; each CDR3 protein has one entry. The sample has fewer than 450,000 distinct CDR3 sequences, 11% seen once. The input for sequencing was PBMCs, taken on the day of the first yellow fever vaccination. The source is a man younger than 35 who received the YFV17D yellow fever vaccine.

This chain uses TRBV4-2 with TRBJ2-6, with D tentatively TRBD1 or TRBD2 (6 bases each). The germline V and J ends were trimmed by 10 bases and 0 bases, with 25 bases remaining between them. Germline V gene data show CDR1 as LGHNA and CDR2 as YNFKEQ. The CDR3 totals 19 residues. Here the CDR3 DNA reads TGTGCCATGAGCCCTAGGAGGGGGGACGGGCGCTCTGGGGCCAACGTCCTGACTTTC. This gives the protein CAMSPRRGDGRSGANVLTF.

There are a few counts of this clonotype. The chain carries TRBV29-1 and TRBJ2-3; D is unresolved. The CDR3 runs to 12 residues. Trimming stripped 7 bases from V and 0 bases from J, with 8 bases between. Germline V gene lookup returns CDR1 SQVTM and CDR2 ANQGSEA. CDR3 DNA sequence: TGCAGCGCTGCAGCCAGCACAGATACGCAGTATTTT. Amino acid sequence: CSAAASTDTQYF.

The CDR3 is CSASPSSWGNEQFF. The CDR3 DNA follows: TGCAGCGCTTCTCCCTCAAGCTGGGGCAATGAGCAGTTCTTC. This rearrangement joins TRBV29-1 to TRBJ2-1; D gene unclear. The CDR3 length is 14 residues. Trimming removed 7 bases from V and 6 bases from J, with 19 bases in between. Germline V gene lookup returns CDR1 SQVTM and CDR2 ANQGSEA.

This clonotype was detected only a few times. The chain is built from TRBV7-2 and TRBJ2-2; D is perhaps TRBD2 (6 bases). Trimming pared 1 base from V and 7 bases from J, leaving 10 bases between. CDR3 length: 14 amino acids. CDR1 is SGHTA, CDR2 FQGNSA, per germline. CDR3: CASSLVGGVGELFF. In DNA, the CDR3 is TGTGCCAGCAGCTTAGTGGGGGGTGTCGGGGAGCTGTTTTTT.

This clonotype appeared a few times. The CDR3 nucleotides read TGTGCCAGCAGCCTACTCGGGACAGGGGGGCGCACAGATACGCAGTATTTT. It codes for CASSLLGTGGRTDTQYF. V is TRBV7-2 and J is TRBJ2-3, with 11 bases fitting TRBD1. CDR1 is SGHTA, CDR2 FQGNSA, per germline. CDR3 length: 17 amino acids. The V gene end was trimmed by 5 bases and the J gene end by 1 base; junction bases not matched to a gene: 8.

This clonotype has more than one count but fewer than ten. V and J are TRBV18 and TRBJ1-1; D is undetermined. V was clipped by 1 base and J by 2 bases, with 11 bases between them. This CDR3 has 15 amino acids. CDR1 and CDR2 from the germline V gene are KGHSH and LQKENI. CDR3 protein: CASSPLNRDNTEAFF. CDR3 bases: TGTGCCAGCTCACCACTCAATCGGGATAACACTGAAGCTTTCTTT.

This clonotype occurred a few times. The chain joins TRBV18 to TRBJ2-1, with D unclear. V was pared by 0 bases and J by 4 bases, with 7 bases between. CDR1 and CDR2 (germline): KGHSH, LQKENI. The CDR3 contains 14 residues. The CDR3 nucleotides are TGTGCCAGCTCACCACCTGTCGCTTACAATGAGCAGTTCTTC. The encoded protein is CASSPPVAYNEQFF.

CDR3 sequence (DNA): TGCGCCAGCAGCTTGGTCCCCGGACTAGCTGGAACAGATACGCAGTATTTT. Protein sequence: CASSLVPGLAGTDTQYF. This chain connects TRBV5-1 to TRBJ2-3; TRBD2 aligns across 8 bases. V gave up 0 bases and J gave up 3 bases; unmatched junction bases: 9. CDR3 length: 17 amino acids. CDR1 and CDR2 from the germline V gene are SGHRS and YFSETQ.

This clonotype occurred a few times. The V gene is TRBV10-3, the J gene TRBJ2-1, with 9 bases fitting TRBD1. Trimming took 10 bases from V and 9 from J; bases not matched to a gene: 19. Germline-derived CDR1 and CDR2 are ENHRY and SYGVKD. The CDR3 is made up of 16 amino acids. CDR3: CATTRLTDRGIGEQFF. CDR3 DNA sequence: TGTGCCACCACACGCCTCACGGACAGGGGAATCGGTGAGCAGTTCTTC.

V gene TRBV4-3 combines with J gene TRBJ1-1, with D perhaps TRBD1 (6 bases). The germline CDR1 and CDR2 sequences are LGHNA and YSLEER. The CDR3 is 15 residues long. The V and J ends lost 0 bases and 6 bases respectively, with 14 bases between them. The CDR3 is CASSQDPGRGAEAFF. CDR3 nucleotide sequence: TGCGCCAGCAGCCAAGACCCAGGAAGGGGGGCTGAAGCTTTCTTT.

As to this clonotype: A much larger clone is a single base away; this may be a read error. This chain connects TRBV6-5 to TRBJ2-5, with a weak D call TRBD2 (5 bases). Germline lookup yields CDR1 MNHEY and CDR2 SVGAGI. CDR3 size: 14 residues. CDR3 protein: CSSSGNGHQETQYF. The CDR3 DNA is TGTTCCAGCTCGGGGAATGGGCATCAAGAGACCCAGTACTTC.

This clonotype has just a few counts. V gene TRBV28 combines with J gene TRBJ1-2; TRBD1 might be the D (6 bases). Trimming took 6 bases from V and 8 from J, leaving 13 bases between them. The germline CDR1 and CDR2 sequences are MDHEN and SYDVKM. This CDR3 has 12 residues. As DNA, the CDR3 is TGTGCCAGCAGCTCTACAGGGATGGGCTACACCTTC. It yields the protein CASSSTGMGYTF.

This clonotype was counted at least ten times. V is TRBV12-3 or TRBV12-4 and J is TRBJ1-5; no reliable D call. Trimming took 2 bases from V and 1 from J, leaving 3 bases between them. CDR3 length equals 13 residues. The CDR3 sequence is CASSLLSNQPQHF. The CDR3 region has the DNA TGTGCCAGCAGTTTATTGAGCAATCAGCCCCAGCATTTT.

This CDR3 is CASSQELNWELFF. CDR3 sequence (DNA): TGTGCCAGCAGCCAAGAACTAAACTGGGAGCTGTTTTTT. The V gene is TRBV4-2, the J gene TRBJ2-2, with D hard to call. CDR3 length equals 13 residues. V shed 0 bases and J shed 9 bases, with 8 bases lying between them. CDR1 is LGHNA and CDR2 is YNFKEQ in the germline V gene.

The table lists this clonotype with many counts. The chain links TRBV12-3 or TRBV12-4 to TRBJ1-5; D is possibly TRBD1 (5 bases). With 5 bases removed from V and 1 base from J, the gap between germline ends came to 9 bases. CDR3 length equals 14 residues. Written as DNA, the CDR3 is TGTGCCAGCAGTACTGAGGGGAGCAATCAGCCCCAGCATTTT. It encodes CASSTEGSNQPQHF.

The chain joins TRBV7-9 to TRBJ1-1, with unresolved D. Trimming pared 5 bases from V and 1 base from J, leaving 14 bases between. This CDR3 contains 15 residues. Germline V lookup: CDR1 SEHNR, CDR2 FQNEAQ (reference sequence). DNA for the CDR3: TGTGCCAGCAGCCCCCCAATGGGGAAGAACACTGAAGCTTTCTTT. Translation: CASSPPMGKNTEAFF.